This T cell receptor (beta chain) was recovered during a study of technical replicates of blood from a handful of donors. Data came from immunoSEQ multiplex PCR; TCRdb stores just in-frame clones and leaves some out. This sample carries 55,000 to 85,000 clones, 95% to 98% of them seen once, and the ten largest clones take 0.2% to 0.3%. Germline CDR1 and CDR2: LNHDA and SQIVND (reference sequence). The CDR3 is 15 residues long. Trimming removed 5 bases from V and 10 bases from J; junction bases left unmatched: 13. Sequenced: T cells isolated from PBMCs. The chain has TRBV19 and TRBJ1-1, with TRBD1 matching over 10 bases. This TCR was recovered from a human donor in good health. CDR3 protein: CASSLYDDRGRGAFF. CDR3 sequence (DNA): TGTGCCAGTAGTCTTTACGATGACAGGGGGCGTGGAGCTTTCTTT.